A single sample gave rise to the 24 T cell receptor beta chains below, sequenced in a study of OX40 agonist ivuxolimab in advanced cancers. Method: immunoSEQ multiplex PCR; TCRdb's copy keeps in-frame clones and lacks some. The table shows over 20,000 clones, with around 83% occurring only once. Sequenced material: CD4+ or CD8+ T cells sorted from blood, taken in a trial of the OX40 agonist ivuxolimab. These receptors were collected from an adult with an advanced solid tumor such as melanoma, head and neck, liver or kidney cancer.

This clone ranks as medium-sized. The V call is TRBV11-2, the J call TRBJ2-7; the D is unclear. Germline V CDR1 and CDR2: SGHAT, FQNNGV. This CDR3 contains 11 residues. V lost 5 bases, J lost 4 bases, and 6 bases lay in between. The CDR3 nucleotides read TGTGCCAGCAGCCTTTTATACGAGCAGTACTTC. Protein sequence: CASSLLYEQYF.

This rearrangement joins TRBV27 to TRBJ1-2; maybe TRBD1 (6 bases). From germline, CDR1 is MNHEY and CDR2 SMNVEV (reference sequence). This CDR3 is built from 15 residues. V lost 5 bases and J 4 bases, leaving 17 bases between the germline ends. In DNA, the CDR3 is TGTGCCAGCAGTCCCCGCCCGGGAGGGGGCTATGGCTACACCTTC. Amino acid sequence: CASSPRPGGGYGYTF.

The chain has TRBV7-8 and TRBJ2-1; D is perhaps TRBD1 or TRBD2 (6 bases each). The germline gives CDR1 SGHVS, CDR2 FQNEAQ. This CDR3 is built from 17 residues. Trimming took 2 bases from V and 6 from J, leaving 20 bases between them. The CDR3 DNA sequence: TGTGCCAGCAGCTTACCCTCGGGAGTCAGGGGTGGCAATGAGCAGTTCTTC. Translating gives CASSLPSGVRGGNEQFF.

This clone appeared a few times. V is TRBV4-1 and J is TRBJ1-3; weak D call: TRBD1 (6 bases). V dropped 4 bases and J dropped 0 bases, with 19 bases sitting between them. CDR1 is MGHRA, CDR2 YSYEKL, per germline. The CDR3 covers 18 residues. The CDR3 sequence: CASSPLGAGPISGNTIYF. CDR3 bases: TGCGCCAGCAGCCCCCTGGGGGCAGGGCCAATCTCTGGAAACACCATATATTTT.

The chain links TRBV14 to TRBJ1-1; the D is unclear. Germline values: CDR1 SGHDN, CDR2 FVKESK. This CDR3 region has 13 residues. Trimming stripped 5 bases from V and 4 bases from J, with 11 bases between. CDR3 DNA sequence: TGTGCCAGCAGCTTCGGAAGGAGCACTGAAGCTTTCTTT. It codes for CASSFGRSTEAFF.

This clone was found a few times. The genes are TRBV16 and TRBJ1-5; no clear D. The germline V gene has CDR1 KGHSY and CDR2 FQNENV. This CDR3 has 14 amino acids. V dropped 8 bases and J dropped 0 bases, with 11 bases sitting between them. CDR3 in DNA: TGTGCCAGCTCAGTAGGAAATAGCAATCAGCCCCAGCATTTT. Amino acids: CASSVGNSNQPQHF.

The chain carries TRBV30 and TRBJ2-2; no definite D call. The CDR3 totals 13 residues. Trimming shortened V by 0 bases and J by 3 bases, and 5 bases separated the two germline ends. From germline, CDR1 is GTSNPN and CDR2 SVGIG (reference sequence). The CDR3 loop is CAWSVVDTGELFF. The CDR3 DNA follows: TGTGCCTGGAGTGTAGTAGACACCGGGGAGCTGTTTTTT.

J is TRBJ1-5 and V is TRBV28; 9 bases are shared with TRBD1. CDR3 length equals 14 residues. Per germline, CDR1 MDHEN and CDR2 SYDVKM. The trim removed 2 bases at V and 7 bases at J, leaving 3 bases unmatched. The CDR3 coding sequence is TGTGCCAGCAGTTTAGGGACAGGGATCCAGCCCCAGCATTTT. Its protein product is CASSLGTGIQPQHF. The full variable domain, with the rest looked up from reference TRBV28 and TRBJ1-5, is DVKVTQSSRYLVKRTGEKVFLECVQDMDHENMFWYRQDPGLGLRLIYFSYDVKMKEKGDIPEGYSVSREKKERFSLILESASTNQTSMYLCASSLGTGIQPQHFGDGTRLSIL.

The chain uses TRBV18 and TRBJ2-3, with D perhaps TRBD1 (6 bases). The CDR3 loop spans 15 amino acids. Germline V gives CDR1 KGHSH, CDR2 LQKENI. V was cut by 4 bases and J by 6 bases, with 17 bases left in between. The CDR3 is CASSLRQVPGDTQYF. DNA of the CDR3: TGTGCCAGCTCACTCCGACAGGTCCCCGGGGATACGCAGTATTTT. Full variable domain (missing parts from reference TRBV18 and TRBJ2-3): NAGVMQNPRHLVRRRGQEARLRCSPMKGHSHVYWYRQLPEEGLKFMVYLQKENIIDESGMPKERFSAEFPKEGPSILRIQQVVRGDSAAYFCASSLRQVPGDTQYFGPGTRLTVL.

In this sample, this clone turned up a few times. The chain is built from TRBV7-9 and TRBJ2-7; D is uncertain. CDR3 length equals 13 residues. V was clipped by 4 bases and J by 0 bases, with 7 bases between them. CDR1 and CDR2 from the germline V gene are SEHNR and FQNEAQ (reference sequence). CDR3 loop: CASSSWTSYEQYF. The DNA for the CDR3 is TGTGCCAGCAGCTCTTGGACCTCCTACGAGCAGTACTTC. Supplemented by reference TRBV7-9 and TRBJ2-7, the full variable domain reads DTGVSQNPRHKITKRGQNVTFRCDPISEHNRLYWYRQTLGQGPEFLTYFQNEAQLEKSRLLSDRFSAERPKGSFSTLEIQRTEQGDSAMYLCASSSWTSYEQYFGPGTRLTVT.

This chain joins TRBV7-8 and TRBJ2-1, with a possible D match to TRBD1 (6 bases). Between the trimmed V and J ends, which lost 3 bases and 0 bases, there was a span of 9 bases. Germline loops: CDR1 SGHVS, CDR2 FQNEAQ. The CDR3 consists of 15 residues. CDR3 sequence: CASSLGAPSYNEQFF. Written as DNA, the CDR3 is TGTGCCAGCAGCTTGGGGGCCCCCTCCTACAATGAGCAGTTCTTC.

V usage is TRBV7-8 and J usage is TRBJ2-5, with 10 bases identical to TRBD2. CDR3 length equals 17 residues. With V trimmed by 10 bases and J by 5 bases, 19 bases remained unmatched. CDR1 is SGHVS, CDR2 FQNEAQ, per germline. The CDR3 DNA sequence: TGTGCCACCTATCGGCGATCTAGCGGGAGAAAGAAGGAGACCCAGTACTTC. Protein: CATYRRSSGRKKETQYF.

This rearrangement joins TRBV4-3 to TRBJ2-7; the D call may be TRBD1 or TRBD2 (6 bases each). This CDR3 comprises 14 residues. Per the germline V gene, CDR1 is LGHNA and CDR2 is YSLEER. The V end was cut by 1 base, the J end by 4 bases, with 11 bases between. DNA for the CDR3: TGCGCCAGCAGCCAAGGCCGGGGGCCTTACGAGCAGTACTTC. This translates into CASSQGRGPYEQYF.

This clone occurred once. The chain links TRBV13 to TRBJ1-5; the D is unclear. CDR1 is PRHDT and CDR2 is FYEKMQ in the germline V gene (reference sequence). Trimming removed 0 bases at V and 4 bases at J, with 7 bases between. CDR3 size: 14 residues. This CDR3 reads CASSLGQGNQPQHF. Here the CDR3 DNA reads TGTGCCAGCAGCTTAGGCCAAGGGAATCAGCCCCAGCATTTT.

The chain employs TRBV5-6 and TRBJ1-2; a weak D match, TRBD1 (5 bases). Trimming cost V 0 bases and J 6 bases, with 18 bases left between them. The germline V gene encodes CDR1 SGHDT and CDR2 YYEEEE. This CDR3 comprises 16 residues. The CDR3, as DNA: TGTGCCAGCAGCTTGGGGTTGGGGACTGGGCTCGATGGCTACACCTTC. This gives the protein CASSLGLGTGLDGYTF.

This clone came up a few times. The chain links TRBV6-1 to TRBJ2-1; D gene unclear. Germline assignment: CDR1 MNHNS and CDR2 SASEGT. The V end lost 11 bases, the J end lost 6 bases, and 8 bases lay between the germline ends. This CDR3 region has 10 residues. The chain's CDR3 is CAVTVNEQFF. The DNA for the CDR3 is TGTGCCGTCACTGTCAATGAGCAGTTCTTC.

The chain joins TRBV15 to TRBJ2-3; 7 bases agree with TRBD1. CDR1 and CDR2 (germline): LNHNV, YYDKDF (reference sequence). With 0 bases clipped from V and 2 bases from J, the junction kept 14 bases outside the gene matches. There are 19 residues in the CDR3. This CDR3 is CATSRDQVPTGAHTDTQYF. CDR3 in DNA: TGTGCCACCAGCAGAGATCAAGTCCCAACAGGGGCACACACAGATACGCAGTATTTT.

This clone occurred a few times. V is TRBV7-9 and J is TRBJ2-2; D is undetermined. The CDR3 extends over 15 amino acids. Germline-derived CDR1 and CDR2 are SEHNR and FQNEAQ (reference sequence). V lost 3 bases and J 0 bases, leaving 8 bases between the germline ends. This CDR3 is CASSLQPPNTGELFF. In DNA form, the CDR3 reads TGTGCCAGCAGCTTGCAGCCTCCGAACACCGGGGAGCTGTTTTTT.

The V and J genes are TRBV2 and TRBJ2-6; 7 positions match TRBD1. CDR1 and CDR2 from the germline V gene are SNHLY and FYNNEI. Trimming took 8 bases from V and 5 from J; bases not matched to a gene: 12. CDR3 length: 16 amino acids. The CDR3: CASEGQGVARANVLTF. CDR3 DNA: TGTGCCAGCGAGGGGCAGGGGGTTGCTCGGGCCAACGTCCTGACTTTC.

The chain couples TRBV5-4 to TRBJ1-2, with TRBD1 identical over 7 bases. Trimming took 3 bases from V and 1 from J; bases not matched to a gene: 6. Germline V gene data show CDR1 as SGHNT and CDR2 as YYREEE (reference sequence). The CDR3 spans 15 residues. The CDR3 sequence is CASSWEGQNNYGYTF. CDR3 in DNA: TGTGCCAGCAGCTGGGAGGGACAGAATAACTATGGCTACACCTTC.

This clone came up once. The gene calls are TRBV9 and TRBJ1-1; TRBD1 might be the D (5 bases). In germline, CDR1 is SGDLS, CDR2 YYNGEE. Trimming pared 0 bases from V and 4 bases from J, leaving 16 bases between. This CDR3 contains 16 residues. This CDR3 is CASSVDAGQGSTEAFF. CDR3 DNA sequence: TGTGCCAGCAGCGTAGATGCAGGGCAGGGTAGCACTGAAGCTTTCTTT.

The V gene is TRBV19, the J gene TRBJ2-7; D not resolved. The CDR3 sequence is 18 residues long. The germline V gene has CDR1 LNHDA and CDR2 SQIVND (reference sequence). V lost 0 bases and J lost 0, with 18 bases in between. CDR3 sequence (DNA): TGTGCCAGTAGTATAGATTCGACGACGCCGGTAAGCTCCTACGAGCAGTACTTC. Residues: CASSIDSTTPVSSYEQYF.

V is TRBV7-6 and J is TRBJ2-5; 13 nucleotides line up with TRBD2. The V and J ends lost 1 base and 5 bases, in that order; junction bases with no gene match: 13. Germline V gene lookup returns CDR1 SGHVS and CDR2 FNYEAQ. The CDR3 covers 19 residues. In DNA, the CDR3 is TGTGCCAGCAGCTTAGTCTTCGCCGGGACTAGCGGGACCTTGGAGACCCAGTACTTC. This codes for CASSLVFAGTSGTLETQYF.

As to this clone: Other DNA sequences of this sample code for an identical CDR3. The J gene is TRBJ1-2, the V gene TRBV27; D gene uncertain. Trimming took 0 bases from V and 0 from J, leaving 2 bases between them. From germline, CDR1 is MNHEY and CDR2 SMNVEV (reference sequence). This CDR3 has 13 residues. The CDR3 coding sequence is TGTGCCAGCAGTTTATCTCCTAACTATGGCTACACCTTC. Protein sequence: CASSLSPNYGYTF.